This entry features one T cell receptor beta chain sequence. TCRdb's copy holds only in-frame clones and misses some; the assay was immunoSEQ multiplex PCR. The table records roughly 130,000 clones, over 90% of them present only once. Germline V gene sequence: CDR1 SGHKS, CDR2 YYEKEE (reference sequence). The J segment lost 2 bases and the V segment lost 6 bases, leaving 8 bases of the junction unmatched. CDR3 length equals 15 residues. These data belong to a study of T cell responses to AZD1222 COVID-19 vaccine. V is TRBV5-5 and J is TRBJ2-1, with 7 nucleotides matching TRBD2. Sequenced material: peripheral blood, taken on day 0 of AZD1222 vaccination. This receptor was taken from an adult in good health. The CDR3 sequence is CASIPPGTTYNEQFF. The CDR3 DNA is TGTGCCAGCATCCCACCCGGGACTACCTACAATGAGCAGTTCTTC.